This TCR beta chain was identified in a study of tumor and adjacent non-tumor tissue in lung cancer. On the study more broadly: There were some 11 adenocarcinoma, a couple of squamous cell carcinoma and 1 small cell lung cancer cases.

Three rounds of nested PCR, following a modified ARM-PCR protocol, produced the TCRbeta library. In TCRdb, the multiplex PCR reads were re-called with MiXCR into one record per CDR3 protein. The data hold around 82,000 distinct CDR3 sequences, with around 80% observed a single time. CDR3 length: 16 residues. CDR1 MNHEY and CDR2 SVGAGI come from the germline V gene. The template was RNA from unsorted bulk tissue. More than 3 cm separated this lung sample from the edge of the tumor. Regarding this clonotype: A clone one base away is much larger, so this may be a read error.

The gene calls are TRBV6-5 and TRBJ2-5, with D possibly being TRBD2 (7 bases). Material for sequencing was distant non-tumor lung tissue. The receptor was isolated from a man aged 60-69 years with non-small cell lung cancer. DNA of the CDR3: TGTGCCAGCAGTTACCGGTGGGGGGGGCTGGGGGAGACCGAGTACTTC. It translates to CASSYRWGGLGETEYF.